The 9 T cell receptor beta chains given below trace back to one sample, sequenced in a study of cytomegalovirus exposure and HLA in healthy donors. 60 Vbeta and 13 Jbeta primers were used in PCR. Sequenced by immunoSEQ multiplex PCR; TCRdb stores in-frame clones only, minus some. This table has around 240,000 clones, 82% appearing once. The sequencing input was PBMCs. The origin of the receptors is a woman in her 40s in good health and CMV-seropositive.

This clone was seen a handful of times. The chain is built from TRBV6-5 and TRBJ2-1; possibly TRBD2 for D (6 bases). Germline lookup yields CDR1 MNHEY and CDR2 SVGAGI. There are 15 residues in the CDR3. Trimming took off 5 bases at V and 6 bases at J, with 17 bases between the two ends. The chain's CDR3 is CASSQHTGVINEQFF. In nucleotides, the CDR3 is TGTGCCAGCAGTCAACACACGGGGGTGATCAATGAGCAGTTCTTC.

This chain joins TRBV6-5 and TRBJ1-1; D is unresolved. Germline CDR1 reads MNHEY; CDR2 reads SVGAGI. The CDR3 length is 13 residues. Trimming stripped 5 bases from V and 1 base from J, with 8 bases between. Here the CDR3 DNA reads TGTGCCAGCAGTCTACGGAGGAACACTGAAGCTTTCTTT. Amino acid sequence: CASSLRRNTEAFF.

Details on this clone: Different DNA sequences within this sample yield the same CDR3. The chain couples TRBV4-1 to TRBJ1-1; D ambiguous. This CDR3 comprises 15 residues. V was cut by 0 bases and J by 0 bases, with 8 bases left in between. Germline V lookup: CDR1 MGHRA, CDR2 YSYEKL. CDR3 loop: CASSQEPGMNTEAFF. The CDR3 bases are TGCGCCAGCAGCCAAGAACCAGGCATGAACACTGAAGCTTTCTTT.

The CDR3 DNA follows: TGTGCCTGGAAGTCGTCAGGGGGCACTGAAGCTTTCTTT. It encodes CAWKSSGGTEAFF. The chain has TRBV30 and TRBJ1-1; 7 bases align to TRBD1. The germline CDR1 and CDR2 sequences are GTSNPN and SVGIG (reference sequence). The CDR3 runs to 13 residues. Trimming cost V 4 bases and J 4 bases; bases outside gene matches: 6.

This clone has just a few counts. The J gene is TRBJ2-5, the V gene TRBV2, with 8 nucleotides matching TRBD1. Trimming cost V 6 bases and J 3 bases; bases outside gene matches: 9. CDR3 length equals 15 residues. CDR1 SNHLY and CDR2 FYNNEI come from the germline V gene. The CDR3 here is CASSPWTGTKETQYF. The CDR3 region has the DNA TGTGCCAGCAGCCCTTGGACAGGGACAAAAGAGACCCAGTACTTC. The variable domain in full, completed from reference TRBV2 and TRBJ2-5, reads EPEVTQTPSHQVTQMGQEVILRCVPISNHLYFYWYRQILGQKVEFLVSFYNNEISEKSEIFDDQFSVERPDGSNFTLKIRSTKLEDSAMYFCASSPWTGTKETQYFGPGTRLLVL.

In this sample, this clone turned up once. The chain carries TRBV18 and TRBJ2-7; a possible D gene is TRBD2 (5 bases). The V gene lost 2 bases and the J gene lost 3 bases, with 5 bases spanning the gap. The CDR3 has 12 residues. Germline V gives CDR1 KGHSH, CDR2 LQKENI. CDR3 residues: CASSPTSYEQYF. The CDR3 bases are TGTGCCAGCTCACCAACTAGCTACGAGCAGTACTTC.

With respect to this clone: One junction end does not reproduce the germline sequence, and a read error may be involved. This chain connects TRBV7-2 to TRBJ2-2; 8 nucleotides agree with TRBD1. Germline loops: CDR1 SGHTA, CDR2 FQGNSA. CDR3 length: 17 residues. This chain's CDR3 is CASSLAGTGDYTGELFF. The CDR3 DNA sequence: TGTGCCAGCAGCCTAGCCGGGACAGGAGACTACACCGGGGAGCTGTTTTTT.

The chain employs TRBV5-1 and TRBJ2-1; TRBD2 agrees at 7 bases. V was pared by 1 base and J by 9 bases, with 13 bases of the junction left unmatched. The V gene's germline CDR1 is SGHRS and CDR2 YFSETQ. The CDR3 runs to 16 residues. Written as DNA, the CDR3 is TGCGCCAGCAGCTTGACTTCGACTAGCCTCGGGGGTGAGCAGTTCTTC. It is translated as CASSLTSTSLGGEQFF.

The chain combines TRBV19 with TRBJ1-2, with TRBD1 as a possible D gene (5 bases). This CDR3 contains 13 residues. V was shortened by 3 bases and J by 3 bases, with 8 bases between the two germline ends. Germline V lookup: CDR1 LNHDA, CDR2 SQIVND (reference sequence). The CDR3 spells CASSMGLYYGYTF. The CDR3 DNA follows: TGTGCCAGTAGTATGGGGCTCTACTATGGCTACACCTTC.